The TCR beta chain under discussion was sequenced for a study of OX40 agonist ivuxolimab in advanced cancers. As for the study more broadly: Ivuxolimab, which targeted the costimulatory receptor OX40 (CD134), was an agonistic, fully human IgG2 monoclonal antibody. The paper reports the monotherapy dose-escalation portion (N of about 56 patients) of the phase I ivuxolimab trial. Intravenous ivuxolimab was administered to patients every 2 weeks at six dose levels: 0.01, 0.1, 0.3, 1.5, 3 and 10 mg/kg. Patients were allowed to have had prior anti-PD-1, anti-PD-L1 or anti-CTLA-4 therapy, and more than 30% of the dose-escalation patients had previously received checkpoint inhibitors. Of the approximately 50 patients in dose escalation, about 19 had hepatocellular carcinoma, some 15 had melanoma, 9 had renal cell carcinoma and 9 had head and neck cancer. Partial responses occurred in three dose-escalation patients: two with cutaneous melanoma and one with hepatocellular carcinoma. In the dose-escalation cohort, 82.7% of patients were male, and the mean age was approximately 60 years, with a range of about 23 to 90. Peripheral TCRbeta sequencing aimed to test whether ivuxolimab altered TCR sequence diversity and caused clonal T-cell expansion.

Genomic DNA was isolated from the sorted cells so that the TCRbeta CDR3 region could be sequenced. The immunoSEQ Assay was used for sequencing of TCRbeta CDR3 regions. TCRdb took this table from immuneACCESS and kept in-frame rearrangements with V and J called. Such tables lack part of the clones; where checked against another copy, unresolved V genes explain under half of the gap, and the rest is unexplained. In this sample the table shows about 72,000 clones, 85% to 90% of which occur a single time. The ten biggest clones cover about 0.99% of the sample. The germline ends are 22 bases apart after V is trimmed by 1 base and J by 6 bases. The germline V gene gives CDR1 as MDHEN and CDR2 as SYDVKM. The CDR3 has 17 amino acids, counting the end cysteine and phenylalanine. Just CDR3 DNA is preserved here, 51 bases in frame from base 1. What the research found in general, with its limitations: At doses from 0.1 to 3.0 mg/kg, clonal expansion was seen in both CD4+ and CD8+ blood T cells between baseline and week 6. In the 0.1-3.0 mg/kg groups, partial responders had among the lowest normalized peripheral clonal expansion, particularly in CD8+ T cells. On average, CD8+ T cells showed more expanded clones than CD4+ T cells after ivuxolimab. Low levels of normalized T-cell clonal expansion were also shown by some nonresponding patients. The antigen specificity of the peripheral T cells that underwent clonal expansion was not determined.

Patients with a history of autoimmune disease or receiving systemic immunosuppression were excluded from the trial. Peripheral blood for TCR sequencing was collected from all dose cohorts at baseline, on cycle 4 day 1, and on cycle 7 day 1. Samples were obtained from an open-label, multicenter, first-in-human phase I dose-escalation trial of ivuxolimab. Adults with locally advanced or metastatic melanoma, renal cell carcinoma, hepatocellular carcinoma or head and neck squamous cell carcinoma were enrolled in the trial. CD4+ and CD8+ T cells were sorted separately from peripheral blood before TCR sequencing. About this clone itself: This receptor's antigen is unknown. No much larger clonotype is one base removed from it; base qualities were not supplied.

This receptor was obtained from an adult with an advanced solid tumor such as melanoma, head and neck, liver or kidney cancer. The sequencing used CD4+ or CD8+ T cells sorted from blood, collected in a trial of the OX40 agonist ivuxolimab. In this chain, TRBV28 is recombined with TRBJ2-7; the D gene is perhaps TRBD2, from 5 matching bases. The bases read TGTGCCAGCAGTTTATCGGTTGCCGGACTTTCCGAGGTCGAGCAGTACTTC. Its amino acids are CASSLSVAGLSEVEQYF. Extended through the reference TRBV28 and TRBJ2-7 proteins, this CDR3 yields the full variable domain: DVKVTQSSRYLVKRTGEKVFLECVQDMDHENMFWYRQDPGLGLRLIYFSYDVKMKEKGDIPEGYSVSREKKERFSLILESASTNQTSMYLCASSLSVAGLSEVEQYFGPGTRLTVT.